These 23 T cell receptor beta chains originate from one sample sequenced in a study of CD8+ T cells in alopecia areata. As the sequencing template, cDNA was produced by extracting RNA and reverse transcribing it. Only in-frame clones appear in the TCRdb table, and some are missing; sequencing was by immunoSEQ multiplex PCR. The repertoire includes approximately 150,000 clones, approximately 70% of them detected once, and approximately 10% sits in the top ten. The material sequenced was CD8+ T cells sorted from blood, taken at week 0. Receptors were obtained from a human donor with alopecia areata.

This clone was recorded once. The gene calls are TRBV5-6 and TRBJ2-3, with 8 positions matching TRBD2. Germline CDR1 is SGHDT and CDR2 is YYEEEE. V lost 6 bases to trimming and J lost 7 bases; unmatched junction nucleotides: 10. The CDR3 has 14 residues. The CDR3 reads CASTWGSGVNTQYF. CDR3 DNA sequence: TGTGCCAGCACCTGGGGTAGCGGGGTTAATACGCAGTATTTT.

The V gene is TRBV7-9, the J gene TRBJ1-2; D is perhaps TRBD1 (6 bases). V lost 6 bases and J 1 base, leaving 15 bases between the germline ends. This CDR3 is built from 15 residues. CDR1 is SEHNR, CDR2 FQNEAQ, per germline (reference sequence). CDR3 sequence: CASRGGGLINYGYTF. As DNA, the CDR3 is TGTGCCAGCAGAGGAGGGGGTTTAATTAACTATGGCTACACCTTC.

The CDR3 region is CASALLAGAALFTDTQYF. The CDR3 DNA sequence: TGTGCCAGCGCGCTTCTAGCGGGGGCCGCCCTATTCACAGATACGCAGTATTTT. The V call is TRBV2, the J call TRBJ2-3, with TRBD2 matching 10 bases. V lost 8 bases, J lost 2 bases, and 16 bases stayed unmatched. CDR3 length equals 18 residues. CDR1 is SNHLY and CDR2 is FYNNEI in the germline V gene.

The rearrangement links TRBV27 to TRBJ2-1, with D perhaps given as TRBD1 or TRBD2 (5 bases each). CDR1 and CDR2 from the germline V gene are MNHEY and SMNVEV (reference sequence). V dropped 2 bases and J dropped 2 bases, with 13 bases sitting between them. CDR3 length equals 16 residues. The CDR3 is CASSLKGSGTYNEQFF. CDR3 coding DNA: TGTGCCAGCAGTTTAAAGGGGTCGGGAACCTACAATGAGCAGTTCTTC.

This sequence joins TRBV29-1 and TRBJ2-3, with D unresolved. From germline, CDR1 is SQVTM and CDR2 ANQGSEA. The CDR3 is 11 amino acids. Trimming removed 8 bases at V and 3 bases at J, with 9 bases between. The CDR3 spells CSPWVTDTQYF. DNA of the CDR3: TGCAGCCCGTGGGTTACAGATACGCAGTATTTT.

This clone was found once. V gene TRBV27 combines with J gene TRBJ1-2; TRBD1 matches at 9 bases. The germline V gene encodes CDR1 MNHEY and CDR2 SMNVEV (reference sequence). This CDR3 is built from 16 residues. V dropped 5 bases and J dropped 4; count of bases not matched to a gene: 11. Here the CDR3 reads CASSPNTGGFGYGYTF. DNA of the CDR3: TGTGCCAGCAGTCCGAACACAGGGGGCTTTGGCTATGGCTACACCTTC.

The chain couples TRBV11-3 to TRBJ2-3; no firm D call. This CDR3 contains 10 residues. Trimming left V 4 bases short and J 6 bases short, with 2 bases between. Looked up from germline, CDR1 is SGHNT and CDR2 is YENEEA. The CDR3 coding sequence is TGTGCCAGCAGCTCCGATACGCAGTATTTT. As protein: CASSSDTQYF.

The chain has TRBV10-1 and TRBJ2-2; D gene uncertain. There are 15 residues in the CDR3. The V and J ends lost 11 bases and 1 base respectively, with 17 bases between them. Germline V CDR1 and CDR2: WNHNN, SYGVQD (reference sequence). CDR3 residues: CAGPVSGGNTGELFF. CDR3 coding DNA: TGCGCCGGCCCCGTGAGTGGTGGGAACACCGGGGAGCTGTTTTTT.

The chain recombines TRBV6-5 with TRBJ2-5; possibly TRBD1 for D (5 bases). The CDR3 runs 13 residues. Germline CDR1 MNHEY, CDR2 SVGAGI. Between the trimmed V and J ends, which lost 7 bases and 10 bases, there was a span of 19 bases. CDR3 nucleotides: TGTGCCAGCATAGGGGCCACCCCATCGGACCAGTACTTC. Protein product: CASIGATPSDQYF.

This clone was counted a single time. The rearrangement joins TRBV2 to TRBJ1-5, with D perhaps matching TRBD1 (5 bases). The CDR3 has 17 amino acids. CDR1 and CDR2 (germline): SNHLY, FYNNEI. Trimming removed 6 bases from V and 2 bases from J, with 20 bases in between. The CDR3 DNA reads as TGTGCCAGCAGGAGGGACTCATTGCGTGCGGGCAATCAGCCCCAGCATTTT. Amino acids: CASRRDSLRAGNQPQHF.

This chain uses TRBV2 with TRBJ2-5, with 9 bases identical to TRBD2. The germline gives CDR1 SNHLY, CDR2 FYNNEI. The CDR3 covers 15 residues. V shed 3 bases and J 0 bases; nucleotides not matched to a gene: 2. The DNA of the CDR3 is TGTGCCAGCAGTGATAGCGGGGGCTACCAAGAGACCCAGTACTTC. Residues: CASSDSGGYQETQYF.

There are a few counts of this clone. The rearrangement joins TRBV7-3 to TRBJ2-1, with 7 positions matching TRBD2. J was trimmed by 1 base and V by 5 bases; bases with no gene match: 8. The CDR3 is 16 residues long. Germline CDR1 reads SGHTA; CDR2 reads FQGTGA. The CDR3 loop reads CASSPWAGASYNEQFF. DNA for the CDR3: TGTGCCAGCAGCCCATGGGCGGGAGCTTCCTACAATGAGCAGTTCTTC.

This clone has just a few counts. V and J are TRBV10-3 and TRBJ2-2, with 7 bases lining up with TRBD1. The CDR3 runs to 16 residues. V shed 6 bases and J 3 bases; nucleotides not matched to a gene: 10. CDR1 and CDR2 from the germline V gene are ENHRY and SYGVKD. The CDR3 DNA is TGTGCCATCAGAGTACAGGGGAACCGGGACACCGGGGAGCTGTTTTTT. Its translation: CAIRVQGNRDTGELFF.

The chain uses TRBV2 and TRBJ1-5; the D is unclear. This CDR3 has 13 amino acids. The V gene lost 7 bases and the J gene lost 1 base, with 8 bases spanning the gap. CDR1 and CDR2 (germline): SNHLY, FYNNEI. CDR3 protein: CASTGNSNQPQHF. Written as DNA, the CDR3 is TGTGCCAGCACCGGGAACAGCAATCAGCCCCAGCATTTT.

The chain carries TRBV9 and TRBJ1-2, with D uncertain. In germline, CDR1 is SGDLS, CDR2 YYNGEE. Between the trimmed V and J ends, which lost 0 bases and 7 bases, there was a span of 4 bases. The CDR3 loop spans 11 amino acids. Written as DNA, the CDR3 is TGTGCCAGCAGCGTAGGGGCTGGCTACACCTTC. The encoded protein is CASSVGAGYTF. Based on the CDR3 plus reference TRBV9 and TRBJ1-2, the full variable domain is DSGVTQTPKHLITATGQRVTLRCSPRSGDLSVYWYQQSLDQGLQFLIQYYNGEERAKGNILERFSAQQFPDLHSELNLSSLELGDSALYFCASSVGAGYTFGSGTRLTVV.

V and J are TRBV13 and TRBJ1-2; D uncertain. The V and J ends lost 0 bases and 1 base respectively, with 3 bases between them. CDR3 length: 13 residues. Per the germline V gene, CDR1 is PRHDT and CDR2 is FYEKMQ (reference sequence). The CDR3 loop reads CASSLGHNYGYTF. The CDR3 coding sequence is TGTGCCAGCAGCTTAGGACATAACTATGGCTACACCTTC.

The chain carries TRBV13 and TRBJ1-6; D not resolved. The CDR3 has 14 residues. Trimming took 5 bases from V and 8 from J, leaving 13 bases between them. CDR1 and CDR2 from the germline V gene are PRHDT and FYEKMQ (reference sequence). The CDR3 coding sequence is TGTGCCAGCAGCCTTGAGGGATTTCATTCACCCCTCCACTTT. It encodes CASSLEGFHSPLHF.

The rearrangement joins TRBV30 to TRBJ2-1, with no clear D. The germline V gene encodes CDR1 GTSNPN and CDR2 SVGIG (reference sequence). V was pared by 2 bases and J by 8 bases, with 7 bases between. The CDR3 is 11 residues long. CDR3 coding DNA: TGTGCCTGGAGTACTGGGTATGAGCAGTTCTTC. Translation: CAWSTGYEQFF.

A remark on this clone: In the same sample, other DNA sequences code for this CDR3. The chain employs TRBV9 and TRBJ1-6; no definite D call. This CDR3 has 13 residues. From germline, CDR1 is SGDLS and CDR2 YYNGEE. Between the trimmed V and J ends, which lost 0 bases and 6 bases, there was a span of 4 bases. CDR3 nucleotide sequence: TGTGCCAGCAGCGTAGGAGGTAATTCACCCCTCCACTTT. Protein sequence: CASSVGGNSPLHF. The entire variable domain, with the rest obtained from reference TRBV9 and TRBJ1-6, is as follows: DSGVTQTPKHLITATGQRVTLRCSPRSGDLSVYWYQQSLDQGLQFLIQYYNGEERAKGNILERFSAQQFPDLHSELNLSSLELGDSALYFCASSVGGNSPLHFGNGTRLTVT.

V gene TRBV11-2 combines with J gene TRBJ2-7; D remains ambiguous. Trimming pared 6 bases from V and 0 bases from J, leaving 12 bases between. Germline CDR1 and CDR2: SGHAT and FQNNGV. CDR3 length: 14 amino acids. The CDR3 loop is CASSWWSSSYEQYF. The CDR3 bases are TGTGCCAGCAGTTGGTGGTCGAGCTCCTACGAGCAGTACTTC. The complete variable domain, with remaining parts taken from reference TRBV11-2 and TRBJ2-7, reads EAGVAQSPRYKIIEKRQSVAFWCNPISGHATLYWYQQILGQGPKLLIQFQNNGVVDDSQLPKDRFSAERLKGVDSTLKIQPAKLEDSAVYLCASSWWSSSYEQYFGPGTRLTVT.

The V gene is TRBV27, the J gene TRBJ1-2; 7 bases line up with TRBD1. The germline gives CDR1 MNHEY, CDR2 SMNVEV (reference sequence). The CDR3 totals 15 residues. V shed 3 bases, J shed 5 bases, and the junction held 9 bases outside the gene matches. CDR3 sequence reads: CASSLTGLTSYGYTF. As DNA, the CDR3 is TGTGCCAGCAGTTTGACAGGGCTAACAAGTTATGGCTACACCTTC.

The V and J genes are TRBV29-1 and TRBJ2-5; TRBD2 matches at 10 bases. The CDR3 extends over 15 amino acids. V trimming: 3 bases; J trimming: 4 bases; junction bases outside the gene matches: 8. Germline V gives CDR1 SQVTM, CDR2 ANQGSEA. The CDR3 region has the DNA TGCAGCGTTGAGGGGCTAGCGGGGGATAGAGAGACCCAGTACTTC. Translation gives CSVEGLAGDRETQYF.

In DNA form, the CDR3 reads TGTGCCAGCAGTGAATATAGGGACAGCTATGGCTACACCTTC. This encodes CASSEYRDSYGYTF. The gene calls are TRBV25-1 and TRBJ1-2, with 7 bases lining up with TRBD1. Unmatched junction bases numbered 2, after V lost 0 bases and J lost 4 bases. The CDR3 contains 14 residues. From germline, CDR1 is MGHDK and CDR2 SYGVNS.